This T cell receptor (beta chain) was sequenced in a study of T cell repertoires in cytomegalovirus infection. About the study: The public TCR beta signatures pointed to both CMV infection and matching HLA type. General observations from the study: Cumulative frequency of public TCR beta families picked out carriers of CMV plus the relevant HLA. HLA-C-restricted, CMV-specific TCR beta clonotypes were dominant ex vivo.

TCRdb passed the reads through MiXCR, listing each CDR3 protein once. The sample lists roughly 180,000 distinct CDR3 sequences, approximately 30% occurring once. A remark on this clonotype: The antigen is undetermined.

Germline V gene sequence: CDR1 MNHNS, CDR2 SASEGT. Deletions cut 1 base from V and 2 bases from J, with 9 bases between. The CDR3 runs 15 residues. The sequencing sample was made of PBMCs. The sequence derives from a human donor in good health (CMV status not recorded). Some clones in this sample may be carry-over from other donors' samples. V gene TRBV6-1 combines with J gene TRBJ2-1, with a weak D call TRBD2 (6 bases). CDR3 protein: CASSEVLAAYNEQFF. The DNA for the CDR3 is TGTGCCAGCAGTGAAGTTTTAGCGGCCTACAATGAGCAGTTCTTC.